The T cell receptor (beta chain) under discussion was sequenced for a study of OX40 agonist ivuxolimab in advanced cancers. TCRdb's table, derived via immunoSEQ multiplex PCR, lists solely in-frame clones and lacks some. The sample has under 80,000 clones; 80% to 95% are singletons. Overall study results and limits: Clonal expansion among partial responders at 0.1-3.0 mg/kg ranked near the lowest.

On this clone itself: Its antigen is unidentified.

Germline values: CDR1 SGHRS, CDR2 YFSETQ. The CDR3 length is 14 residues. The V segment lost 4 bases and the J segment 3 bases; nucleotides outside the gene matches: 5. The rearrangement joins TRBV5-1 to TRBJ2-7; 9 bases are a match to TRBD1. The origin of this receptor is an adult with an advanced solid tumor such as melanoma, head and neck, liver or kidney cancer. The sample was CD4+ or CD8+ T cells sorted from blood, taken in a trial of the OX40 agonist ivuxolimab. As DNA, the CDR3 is TGCGCCAGCAGCCTTACAGGGGGCGTCTACGAGCAGTACTTC. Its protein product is CASSLTGGVYEQYF.